This T cell receptor beta chain was recovered during a study of identical twins. Whole-study findings and limits: Out-of-frame beta sequences exhibited a weaker degree of excess twin sharing.

TCRdb re-called the 5' RACE reads with MiXCR, one entry per CDR3 protein. Of around 650,000 distinct CDR3 sequences in the sample, less than 9% were seen once. This CDR3 comprises 15 residues. J was trimmed by 6 bases and V by 4 bases; bases with no gene match: 8. CDR1 and CDR2 from the germline V gene are SGHRS and YFSETQ. This clonotype was seen a handful of times. Its specificity is unknown. These data were also reused for a study on yellow fever vaccine responses in identical twins.

The clonotype was recovered from a woman between 18 and 29 years old in good health. Sequenced input: PBMCs. This chain uses TRBV5-1 with TRBJ2-1; 9 positions agree with TRBD2. Here the CDR3 DNA reads TGCGCCAGCAGCCAAGGAGGCGGGAGGGCCAATGAGCAGTTCTTC. This translates into CASSQGGGRANEQFF.